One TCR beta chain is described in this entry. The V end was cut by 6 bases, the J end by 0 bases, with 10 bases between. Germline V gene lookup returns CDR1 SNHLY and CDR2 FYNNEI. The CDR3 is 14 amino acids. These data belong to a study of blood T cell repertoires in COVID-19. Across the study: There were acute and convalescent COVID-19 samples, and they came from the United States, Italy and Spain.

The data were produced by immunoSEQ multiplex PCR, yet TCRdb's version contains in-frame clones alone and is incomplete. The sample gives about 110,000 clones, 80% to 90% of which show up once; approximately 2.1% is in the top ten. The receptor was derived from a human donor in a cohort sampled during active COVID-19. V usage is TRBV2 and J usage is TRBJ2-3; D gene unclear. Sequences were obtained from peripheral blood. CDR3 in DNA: TGTGCCAGCAGACTAATAACTAGCACAGATACGCAGTATTTT. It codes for CASRLITSTDTQYF.